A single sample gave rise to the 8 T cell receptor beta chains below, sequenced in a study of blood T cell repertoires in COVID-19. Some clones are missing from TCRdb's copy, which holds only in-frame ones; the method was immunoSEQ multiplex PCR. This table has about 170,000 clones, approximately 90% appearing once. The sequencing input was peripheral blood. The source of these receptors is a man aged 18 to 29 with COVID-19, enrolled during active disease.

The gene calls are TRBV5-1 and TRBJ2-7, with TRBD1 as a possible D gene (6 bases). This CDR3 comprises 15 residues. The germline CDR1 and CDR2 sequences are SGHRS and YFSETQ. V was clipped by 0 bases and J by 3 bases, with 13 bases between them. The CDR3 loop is CASSLASGEFYEQYF. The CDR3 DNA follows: TGCGCCAGCAGCTTGGCGTCAGGGGAATTCTACGAGCAGTACTTC.

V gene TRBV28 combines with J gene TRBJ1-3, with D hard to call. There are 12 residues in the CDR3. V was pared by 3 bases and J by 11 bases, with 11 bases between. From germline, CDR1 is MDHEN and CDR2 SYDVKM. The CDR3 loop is CASSFGGAAIYF. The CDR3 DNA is TGTGCCAGCAGTTTCGGAGGAGCCGCCATATATTTT.

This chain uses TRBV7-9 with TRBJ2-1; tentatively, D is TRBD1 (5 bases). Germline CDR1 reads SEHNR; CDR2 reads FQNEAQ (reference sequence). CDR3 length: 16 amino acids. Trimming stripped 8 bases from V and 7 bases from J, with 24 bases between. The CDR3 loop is CASGALVGPLGNEQFF. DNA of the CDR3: TGTGCCAGCGGGGCCCTCGTTGGCCCCCTAGGGAATGAGCAGTTCTTC.

The DNA for the CDR3 is TGTGCCAGCAGCTCCCGGACAGGGGGAAACGAGCAGTACTTC. Translated: CASSSRTGGNEQYF. V and J are TRBV7-2 and TRBJ2-7; TRBD1 agrees at 10 bases. In germline, CDR1 is SGHTA, CDR2 FQGNSA. Germline trimming cut 4 bases from V and 5 bases from J; bases unmatched to any gene: 5. The CDR3 contains 14 residues.

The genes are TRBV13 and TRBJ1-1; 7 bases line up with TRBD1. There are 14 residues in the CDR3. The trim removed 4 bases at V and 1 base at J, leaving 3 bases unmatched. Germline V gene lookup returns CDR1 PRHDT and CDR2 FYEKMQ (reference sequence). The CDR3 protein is CASSSGTANTEAFF. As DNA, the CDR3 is TGTGCCAGCAGCTCCGGGACAGCGAACACTGAAGCTTTCTTT.

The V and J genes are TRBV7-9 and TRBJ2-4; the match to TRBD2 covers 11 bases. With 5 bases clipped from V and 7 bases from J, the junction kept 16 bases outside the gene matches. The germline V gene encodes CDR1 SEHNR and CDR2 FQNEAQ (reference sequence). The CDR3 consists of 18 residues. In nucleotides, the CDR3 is TGTGCCAGCAGCCTTGACAGGGGAAAACTAGCGGGAGAGAACATTCAGTACTTC. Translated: CASSLDRGKLAGENIQYF.

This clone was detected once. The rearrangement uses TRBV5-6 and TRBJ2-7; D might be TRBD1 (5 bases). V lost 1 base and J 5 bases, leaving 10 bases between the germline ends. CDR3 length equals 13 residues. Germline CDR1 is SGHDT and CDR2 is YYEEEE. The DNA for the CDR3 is TGTGCCAGCAGCTTGAAGGGGATCCACGAGCAGTACTTC. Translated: CASSLKGIHEQYF.

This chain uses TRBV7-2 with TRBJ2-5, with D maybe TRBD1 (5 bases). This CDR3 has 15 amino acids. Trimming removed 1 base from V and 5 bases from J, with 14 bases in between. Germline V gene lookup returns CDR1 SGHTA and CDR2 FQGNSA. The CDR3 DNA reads TGTGCCAGCAGCTTAGTGTCAGGGCACGGGGAGACCCAGTACTTC. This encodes CASSLVSGHGETQYF. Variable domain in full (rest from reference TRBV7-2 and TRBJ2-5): GAGVSQSPSNKVTEKGKDVELRCDPISGHTALYWYRQSLGQGLEFLIYFQGNSAPDKSGLPSDRFSAERTGGSVSTLTIQRTQQEDSAVYLCASSLVSGHGETQYFGPGTRLLVL.